This T cell receptor (beta chain) was recovered during a study of blood T cell repertoires in COVID-19. In the study overall: Sites across the United States, Italy and Spain contributed samples from acute and convalescent COVID-19. Sources were T cells, B-cell-depleted T cells, or PBMCs; the material itself was cDNA or gDNA.

Either two negative PCRs, clearance, or symptom resolution qualified Cohort 3 donors as recovered. In the authors' methods: Amplifying reference gene primers gave estimates of nucleated cell counts. Generated by immunoSEQ multiplex PCR, the TCRdb table keeps only in-frame clones and is missing some. V and J calls and clone size are those listed in that table; D and trimming were worked out from the DNA. This table holds some 370,000 clones, around 83% found once. This sequence was found in a woman aged 45-60 years who had recovered from COVID-19. The sample was PBMCs or T cells enriched from blood (not recorded which).

The CDR3: CASSLGVGPLFYGYTF. The CDR3 DNA is TGTGCCAGCAGCTTGGGGGTGGGGCCCTTATTCTATGGCTACACCTTC. V gene TRBV5-4 combines with J gene TRBJ1-2, with D tentatively TRBD1 (5 bases). V lost 0 bases, J lost 4 bases, and 16 bases lay in between. Germline values: CDR1 SGHNT, CDR2 YYREEE (reference sequence). The CDR3 is made up of 16 amino acids. Drawing the rest from reference TRBV5-4 and TRBJ1-2, the complete variable domain is ETGVTQSPTHLIKTRGQQVTLRCSSQSGHNTVSWYQQALGQGPQFIFQYYREEENGRGNFPPRFSGLQFPNYSSELNVNALELDDSALYLCASSLGVGPLFYGYTFGSGTRLTVV.